Included here is one T cell receptor beta chain sequence, with context. This CDR3 is built from 12 residues. Trimming pared 4 bases from V and 11 bases from J, leaving 11 bases between. Germline CDR1 reads MNHEY; CDR2 reads SVGAGI. The data originate from a study of blood T cell repertoires in COVID-19. Study-wide context: Samples taken during acute and convalescent COVID-19 were collected in the United States, Italy and Spain.

In the original analysis: Reference gene primer amplification in the assay estimated nucleated cell counts. Measured with immunoSEQ multiplex PCR; TCRdb has only the in-frame clones, and not every one. V and J calls and clone size are those listed in that table; D and trimming were worked out from the DNA. This sample has 100,000 to 150,000 clones, with 80% to 85% found just once. The genes are TRBV6-5 and TRBJ1-4, with D possibly TRBD1 on 5 matching bases. The sample comprised peripheral blood. This sequence originates from a man between 60 and 75 years old with acute or convalescent COVID-19. This CDR3 is CASSSPGKKLFF. The CDR3 DNA reads as TGTGCCAGCAGTTCTCCAGGGAAGAAACTGTTTTTT.